This T cell receptor beta chain comes out of a study of vaccination and CD4 T cells after COVID-19. Study in general: The authors gave control cultures a CEFX pool, an HIV-1 Nef pool, or no peptide.

The Oncomine TCR Beta short-read assay was what sequenced the DNA obtained from cultured CD4+ T cells. TCRdb re-called the PCR reads through MiXCR, storing one row per CDR3 protein. The table has roughly 15,000 distinct CDR3 sequences, 45% seen once. The CDR3 contains 12 residues. The V gene lost 5 bases and the J gene lost 3 bases, with 8 bases spanning the gap. Germline values: CDR1 SEHNR, CDR2 FQNEAQ (reference sequence). Specified treatment: approximately nine-day PBMC culture with coronavirus spike peptide pools or control peptides (ViraFEST assay). This clonotype is a singleton in its sample. The antigen remains unidentified.

Sequenced material: CD4+ T cells from blood, cultured in vitro, taken before SARS-CoV-2 vaccination. The gene calls are TRBV7-9 and TRBJ2-7; D is unclear. The receptor's source is a human donor who received a COVID-19 vaccine. In DNA form, the CDR3 reads TGTGCCAGCAGCCCTTCAGGCTACGAGCAGTACTTC. It translates to CASSPSGYEQYF.